This T cell receptor (beta chain) was captured by sequencing in a study of T cells in Graves' hyperthyroidism and ophthalmopathy. The TCR beta CDR3 regions underwent amplification using RNA transcripts as the source. RT-PCR in the first round (using the HTBI primer set) targeted the TCR CDR3. TCRdb re-analysed the multiplex PCR reads in MiXCR, keeping a single row per CDR3 protein. Of fewer than 900,000 distinct CDR3 sequences in the sample, roughly 15% are singletons; the top ten hold roughly 8%. This clonotype was seen repeatedly, ten times or more. This TCR came from a man aged 18 to 35 with Graves' hyperthyroidism. Sequences were obtained from blood.

CDR3 protein: CASSLEKQPSYNEQFF. CDR3 coding DNA: TGTGCCAGCAGCTTAGAGAAGCAGCCCAGTTACAATGAGCAGTTCTTC. The gene calls are TRBV11-2 and TRBJ2-1; D is undetermined. Per germline, CDR1 SGHAT and CDR2 FQNNGV. The ends were cut back, 0 bases at V and 4 bases at J, with 13 bases in the middle. The CDR3 is 16 residues long.